Below, 24 T cell receptor beta chains from the same sample are listed, as sequenced in a study of blood T cell repertoires in COVID-19 (dated by TCRdb to about 2020). Libraries were built with the immunoSEQ multiplex PCR assay. What TCRdb holds here is the immuneACCESS table cut down to in-frame rearrangements. Part of the clones is not present; checked against another copy, under half of the missing clones reflect an unresolved V gene, and the others are unexplained. In all, the sample holds 250,000 or so clones, and approximately 90% of those were seen once. The top ten clones comprise just over 2.5% of the sample. Sequenced material: PBMCs or T cells enriched from blood (not recorded which). Every receptor here comes from a woman in her twenties or thirties with acute COVID-19.

Details on this clone: Additional DNA sequences in this sample encode the identical CDR3. The chain links TRBV5-1 to TRBJ1-5; TRBD1 matches 8 bases. CDR1 is SGHRS and CDR2 is YFSETQ in the germline V gene. The CDR3 sequence is 14 residues long. J was trimmed by 6 bases and V by 1 base; bases with no gene match: 3. The CDR3 DNA reads TGCGCCAGCAGCTTGACAGGGGGGGGTCAGCCCCAGCATTTT. As protein: CASSLTGGGQPQHF.

The chain combines TRBV7-9 with TRBJ1-2, with 8 bases aligning to TRBD1. V was pared by 0 bases and J by 11 bases, with 8 bases of the junction left unmatched. Germline-derived CDR1 and CDR2 are SEHNR and FQNEAQ (reference sequence). The CDR3 contains 14 residues. CDR3 sequence reads: CASSLAGTGHVYTF. The CDR3 nucleotides are TGTGCCAGCAGCTTAGCCGGGACAGGTCACGTTTACACCTTC.

On this clone: The same CDR3 also results from other DNA sequences found in this sample. This chain connects TRBV29-1 to TRBJ1-2, with TRBD1 as a possible D gene (5 bases). CDR3 length: 13 residues. Looked up from germline, CDR1 is SQVTM and CDR2 is ANQGSEA. V was trimmed by 3 bases and J by 5 bases, leaving 13 bases between them. CDR3 loop: CSVDHDSEYGYTF. CDR3 nucleotides: TGCAGCGTTGATCACGACAGCGAATATGGCTACACCTTC.

As for this clone: The final CDR3 position lacks the conserved phenylalanine or tryptophan, pointing to a likely read error. The DNA is left out, because the CDR3 cannot be placed on it with certainty; the CDR3 is given as TCRdb lists it. The chain combines TRBV18 with TRBJ1-2; no check of the table's D call, TRBD1, against the DNA was made. The CDR3 is 12 amino acids in total, end residues counted. CDR1 KGHSH and CDR2 LQKENI come from the germline V gene. The CDR3 here is CASSPRSGELSA.

The chain combines TRBV10-3 with TRBJ1-2; 10 bases match TRBD1. Germline CDR1 reads ENHRY; CDR2 reads SYGVKD. The CDR3 has 13 residues. V shed 7 bases and J 6 bases; nucleotides not matched to a gene: 5. The CDR3 here is CAITKTGGDGYTF. CDR3 sequence (DNA): TGTGCCATCACCAAGACAGGGGGCGATGGCTACACCTTC.

The chain carries TRBV24-1 and TRBJ1-6; D remains unclear. This CDR3 is 13 amino acids long. Germline V lookup: CDR1 KGHDR, CDR2 SFDVKD. V was shortened by 7 bases and J by 7 bases, with 10 bases between the two germline ends. The CDR3: CATRPAGNSPLHF. The CDR3 DNA reads TGTGCCACCAGACCGGCAGGAAATTCACCCCTCCACTTT.

V is TRBV10-2 and J is TRBJ1-3; no firm D call. The CDR3 consists of 15 residues. Germline V gene lookup returns CDR1 WSHSY and CDR2 SAAADI. V gave up 4 bases and J gave up 0 bases, with 10 bases separating them. CDR3 DNA: TGCGCCAGCAGTGTGCTCCGGAGCTCTGGAAACACCATATATTTT. Translated, it gives CASSVLRSSGNTIYF.

The chain carries TRBV2 and TRBJ2-1, with D tentatively TRBD2 (6 bases). Germline lookup yields CDR1 SNHLY and CDR2 FYNNEI. V lost 4 bases and J 6 bases, leaving 19 bases between the germline ends. CDR3 length equals 16 residues. The DNA for the CDR3 is TGTGCCAGCAGTGGGTTATTGGGACTGAGCACCAATGAGCAGTTCTTC. This translates into CASSGLLGLSTNEQFF. Full variable domain (missing parts from reference TRBV2 and TRBJ2-1): EPEVTQTPSHQVTQMGQEVILRCVPISNHLYFYWYRQILGQKVEFLVSFYNNEISEKSEIFDDQFSVERPDGSNFTLKIRSTKLEDSAMYFCASSGLLGLSTNEQFFGPGTRLTVL.

This clone came up once. The genes are TRBV6-2 or TRBV6-3 and TRBJ2-5; D may be TRBD2 (5 bases). Germline V CDR1 and CDR2: MNHEY, SVGEGT. The CDR3 spans 15 residues. The V gene lost 0 bases and the J gene lost 1 base, with 9 bases spanning the gap. The CDR3 here is CASSYSRRAQETQYF. The CDR3 DNA sequence: TGTGCCAGCAGTTACTCTCGGCGGGCCCAAGAGACCCAGTACTTC.

CDR3 in amino acids: CASSYQGADTEAFF. DNA for the CDR3: TGTGCCAGCAGTTACCAGGGGGCTGACACTGAAGCTTTCTTT. The V gene is TRBV27, the J gene TRBJ1-1, with 8 bases identical to TRBD1. V lost 4 bases to trimming and J lost 3 bases; unmatched junction nucleotides: 4. The CDR3 extends over 14 amino acids. Germline CDR1 is MNHEY and CDR2 is SMNVEV (reference sequence).

V usage is TRBV7-2 and J usage is TRBJ2-5, with 8 bases identical to TRBD1. CDR1 and CDR2 (germline): SGHTA, FQGNSA. V lost 2 bases and J lost 5; bases outside the gene matches: 16. This CDR3 is 18 amino acids long. The CDR3 sequence is CASSLIGGQGWWSETQYF. CDR3 bases: TGTGCCAGCAGCTTAATAGGAGGACAGGGTTGGTGGTCGGAGACCCAGTACTTC. The full variable domain, completed using reference TRBV7-2 and TRBJ2-5, is GAGVSQSPSNKVTEKGKDVELRCDPISGHTALYWYRQSLGQGLEFLIYFQGNSAPDKSGLPSDRFSAERTGGSVSTLTIQRTQQEDSAVYLCASSLIGGQGWWSETQYFGPGTRLLVL.

The chain carries TRBV19 and TRBJ1-2, with TRBD1 matching over 10 bases. V shed 6 bases, J shed 2 bases, and the junction held 3 bases outside the gene matches. Per the germline V gene, CDR1 is LNHDA and CDR2 is SQIVND (reference sequence). The CDR3 runs 14 residues. In nucleotides, the CDR3 is TGTGCCAGTAGGAGGGACAGGGGAAACTATGGCTACACCTTC. Its protein is CASRRDRGNYGYTF.

The chain joins TRBV5-1 to TRBJ2-5; the match to TRBD1 covers 10 bases. The CDR3 is 16 residues long. CDR1 SGHRS and CDR2 YFSETQ come from the germline V gene. The V segment lost 3 bases and the J segment 5 bases; nucleotides outside the gene matches: 10. CDR3 amino acids: CASSSRDRGVDETQYF. CDR3 nucleotides: TGCGCCAGCAGCTCCCGGGACAGGGGCGTCGACGAGACCCAGTACTTC.

The genes are TRBV3-1 (or the pseudogene TRBV3-2) and TRBJ2-6; weak D call: TRBD2 (5 bases). V was cut by 1 base and J by 4 bases, with 11 bases left in between. Germline assignment: CDR1 LGHDT and CDR2 YNNKEL (reference sequence). The length of the CDR3 is 16 residues. This CDR3 reads CASSQGTGSGANVLTF. CDR3 bases: TGTGCCAGCAGCCAAGGGACGGGGTCCGGGGCCAACGTCCTGACTTTC.

The chain has TRBV2 and TRBJ1-1; 8 bases line up with TRBD1. Per germline, CDR1 SNHLY and CDR2 FYNNEI. The CDR3 totals 16 residues. J gave up 0 bases and V 2 bases, and 5 bases lay outside the gene matches. In nucleotides, the CDR3 is TGTGCCAGCAGTGAAAGGACAGGGTCCATGAACACTGAAGCTTTCTTT. Translating gives CASSERTGSMNTEAFF.

The chain combines TRBV12-3 or TRBV12-4 with TRBJ2-3; D gene uncertain. V was cut by 6 bases and J by 5 bases, with 12 bases left in between. This CDR3 region has 13 residues. CDR3 coding DNA: TGTGCCAGCAGGCTATTACGCGTAGATACGCAGTATTTT. This sequence encodes CASRLLRVDTQYF.

V usage is TRBV20-1 and J usage is TRBJ1-2; TRBD1 is a possible D gene (5 bases). The CDR3 loop spans 11 amino acids. The germline V gene encodes CDR1 DFQATT and CDR2 SNEGSKA (reference sequence). The DNA of the CDR3 is TGCGGGCGGGACTCTGACTATGGCTACACCTTC. Protein sequence: CGRDSDYGYTF.

The chain joins TRBV6-5 to TRBJ1-2; no reliable D call. The CDR3 spans 12 residues. V was cut by 7 bases and J by 1 base, with 7 bases left in between. Germline assignment: CDR1 MNHEY and CDR2 SVGAGI. The CDR3 spells CASMRNNYGYTF. The CDR3, as DNA: TGTGCCAGCATGCGGAATAACTATGGCTACACCTTC.

The chain combines TRBV29-1 with TRBJ2-7; 9 nucleotides agree with TRBD1. This CDR3 is 15 amino acids long. The V and J ends lost 6 bases and 6 bases, in that order; junction bases with no gene match: 15. The germline V gene encodes CDR1 SQVTM and CDR2 ANQGSEA. CDR3 amino acids: CSVGSGTGTSGEQYF. CDR3 DNA sequence: TGCAGCGTGGGGTCCGGGACAGGGACTTCGGGCGAGCAGTACTTC.

This clone was seen only a few times. The chain uses TRBV7-9 and TRBJ1-1; 10 bases align to TRBD1. The CDR3 loop spans 15 amino acids. The V gene end was trimmed by 5 bases and the J gene end by 4 bases; junction bases not matched to a gene: 7. In germline, CDR1 is SEHNR, CDR2 FQNEAQ (reference sequence). The CDR3 spells CASSLRTGGVTEAFF. The CDR3 bases are TGTGCCAGCAGCCTTAGGACAGGGGGGGTCACTGAAGCTTTCTTT. The whole variable domain, filled in from reference TRBV7-9 and TRBJ1-1, reads DTGVSQNPRHKITKRGQNVTFRCDPISEHNRLYWYRQTLGQGPEFLTYFQNEAQLEKSRLLSDRFSAERPKGSFSTLEIQRTEQGDSAMYLCASSLRTGGVTEAFFGQGTRLTVV.

This clone was observed a few times. The chain carries TRBV29-1 and TRBJ1-5; D perhaps matches TRBD1 (5 bases). The CDR3 is 14 amino acids. CDR1 is SQVTM, CDR2 ANQGSEA, per germline. The germline V and J ends were trimmed by 7 bases and 2 bases, with 15 bases remaining between them. The CDR3 nucleotides read TGCAGCGCCAAGCAGGGCGACGGCAATCAGCCCCAGCATTTT. Translated: CSAKQGDGNQPQHF. Full variable domain (rest looked up from reference TRBV29-1 and TRBJ1-5): SAVISQKPSRDICQRGTSLTIQCQVDSQVTMMFWYRQQPGQSLTLIATANQGSEATYESGFVIDKFPISRPNLTFSTLTVSNMSPEDSSIYLCSAKQGDGNQPQHFGDGTRLSIL.

The chain joins TRBV11-2 to TRBJ1-1; 7 bases agree with TRBD1. CDR1 SGHAT and CDR2 FQNNGV come from the germline V gene. This CDR3 has 15 amino acids. The V segment lost 3 bases and the J segment 7 bases; nucleotides outside the gene matches: 11. The DNA for the CDR3 is TGTGCCAGCAGCTTTACCCCAAGGGGGCAAATTGAAGCTTTCTTT. It yields the protein CASSFTPRGQIEAFF.

This clone has just one count. The chain has TRBV7-9 and TRBJ2-1; the match to TRBD2 covers 15 bases. V lost 5 bases to trimming and J lost 5 bases; unmatched junction nucleotides: 7. The CDR3 is 17 residues long. Germline V gene data show CDR1 as SEHNR and CDR2 as FQNEAQ (reference sequence). CDR3 protein: CASSPGLAGGRDNEQFF. In DNA, the CDR3 is TGTGCCAGCAGCCCCGGACTAGCGGGGGGGCGGGACAATGAGCAGTTCTTC.

The gene calls are TRBV12-3 or TRBV12-4 and TRBJ2-1, with TRBD2 matching over 8 bases. Trimming removed 3 bases from V and 8 bases from J; junction bases left unmatched: 3. The CDR3 is made up of 13 amino acids. Here the CDR3 DNA reads TGTGCCAGCAGTTTCCGGGGGGGGTATGAGCAGTTCTTC. It specifies CASSFRGGYEQFF.